This T cell receptor beta chain was sequenced for a study of blood T cell repertoires in COVID-19 (dated by TCRdb to the early 2020s). The study in broad terms: Samples from collaborators originated in the United States, Italy and Spain and spanned both the acute and convalescent phases of COVID-19. The prospective study material was composed of cDNA or gDNA derived from T cells, B-cell-depleted T cells, or PBMCs. Subjects who had been exposed to COVID-19, were actively infected with it, or had recovered from it provided the deeply sampled blood TCRbeta repertoires that made up the dataset. A freely available public database, intended as a resource for researchers studying the immune response to SARS-CoV-2, is where the repertoires were released. Samples were obtained from the ongoing ImmuneRACE study (first 160 participants) and from over 1,000 subjects provided by 6 global collaborators. A de-identified subject ID, COVID-19 status, age in years and sex were almost always included in the sample metadata. Where HLA class I and class II types were available, the types were taken from metadata supplied by the sample provider, not from assay-based typing.

One collaborating source in Seattle enrolled patients during active infection and followed them longitudinally through the course of disease. The collaborating institutions used their own protocols to collect whole blood in K2EDTA tubes. For TCRbeta analysis, collaborators shipped samples in one of three forms: frozen whole blood, isolated PBMCs, or DNA extracted from either of those sample types. Points the paper makes about the study in general: How much clinical and demographic metadata was included differed by source and by participant, and the metadata was provided uncurated.

Per the germline V gene, MNHNS is the CDR1 and SASEGT is the CDR2. The junction carries 13 bases between V and J, which are trimmed by 1 base and 9 bases respectively. From the cysteine through the phenylalanine, the CDR3 covers 14 amino acids. Only CDR3 DNA remains: 42 bases, in frame from the first base. A remark on this clone: Its antigen specificity is not known. No per-base quality is available; no much larger clone lies one base away.

The immunoSEQ Assay, a bias-controlled multiplex PCR, was used to amplify TCRbeta CDR3 regions from genomic DNA. As for the original processing: The number of nucleated cells in each sample was estimated by amplification of reference gene primers within the assay. To quantify the absolute abundance of each unique TCRbeta CDR3 rearrangement, sequence reads were collapsed and filtered. For each sample, productive Simpson clonality was calculated by taking the square root of Simpson's diversity index across productive rearrangements. Sourced from immuneACCESS, this table was stored by TCRdb with only in-frame sequences that have V and J called. A share of the clones is absent; for the studies checked, an unresolved V gene accounts for under half, and the remainder has no known explanation. V and J calls and clone size come straight from that table; D and trimming were deduced from the DNA. The sample includes about 240,000 clones, with 82% observed a single time. Of the sample, 8% to 10% falls within the top ten clones.

The sample was peripheral blood. This clonotype was sampled from a woman of 80 years or more with COVID-19, enrolled during active disease. This chain is built from TRBV6-1 and TRBJ1-5, with no D gene named confidently. The DNA sequence is TGTGCCAGCAGTGAAGATCCGGCCTCGGGGCCCCAGCATTTT. It translates to CASSEDPASGPQHF.